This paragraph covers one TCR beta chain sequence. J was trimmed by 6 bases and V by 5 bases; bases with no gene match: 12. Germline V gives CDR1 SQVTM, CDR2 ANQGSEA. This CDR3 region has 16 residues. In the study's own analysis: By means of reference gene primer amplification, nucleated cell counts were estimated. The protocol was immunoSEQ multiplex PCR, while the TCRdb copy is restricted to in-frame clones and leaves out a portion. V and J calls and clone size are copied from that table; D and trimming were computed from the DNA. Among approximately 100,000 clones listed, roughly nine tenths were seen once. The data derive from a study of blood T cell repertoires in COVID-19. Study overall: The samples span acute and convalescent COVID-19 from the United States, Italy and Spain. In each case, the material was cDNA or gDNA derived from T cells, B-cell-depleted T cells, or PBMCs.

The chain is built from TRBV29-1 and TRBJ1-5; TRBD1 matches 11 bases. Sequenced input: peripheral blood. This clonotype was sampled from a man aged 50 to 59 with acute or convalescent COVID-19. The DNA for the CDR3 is TGCAGCGTTCTAGAGGTCGGGACAGGGGGTAGTCAGCCCCAGCATTTT. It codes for CSVLEVGTGGSQPQHF. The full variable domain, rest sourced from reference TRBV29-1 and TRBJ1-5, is SAVISQKPSRDICQRGTSLTIQCQVDSQVTMMFWYRQQPGQSLTLIATANQGSEATYESGFVIDKFPISRPNLTFSTLTVSNMSPEDSSIYLCSVLEVGTGGSQPQHFGDGTRLSIL.